This is a list of T cell receptor beta chains from one sample in a study of control samples from healthy donors and cancer patients. Assay used: immunoSEQ multiplex PCR; TCRdb lists only in-frame clones, some missing. The data show 70,000 to 95,000 clones, around 87% seen once. The specimen sequenced was blood. The source of these receptors is a man in his fifties in good health. Both conserved end residues are part of each CDR3. Fields, in order: D gene, clone size, J gene, V gene, CDR3 protein, CDR3 DNA. The D gene is left open where the match is weak. Size values are once, few and many counts, or a class for expanded clones, and some rows have none.

d_gene: TRBD1; abundance: once; j_gene: TRBJ1-2; v_gene: TRBV9; CDR3aa: CASSVSTGVYGYTF; CDR3nt: TGTGCCAGCAGCGTTTCGACAGGGGTCTATGGCTACACCTTC
d_gene: TRBD2; abundance: -; j_gene: TRBJ2-2; v_gene: TRBV4-1; CDR3aa: CASSQHMGLAGFTGELFF; CDR3nt: TGCGCCAGCAGCCAACACATGGGACTAGCGGGGTTCACCGGGGAGCTGTTTTTT
d_gene: TRBD1; abundance: -; j_gene: TRBJ1-1; v_gene: TRBV5-1; CDR3aa: CASSLSGGYTEAFF; CDR3nt: TGCGCCAGCAGCTTGTCAGGGGGCTATACTGAAGCTTTCTTT
d_gene: TRBD2; abundance: -; j_gene: TRBJ2-1; v_gene: TRBV9; CDR3aa: CASSVVPGLDTNEQFF; CDR3nt: TGTGCCAGCAGCGTAGTTCCGGGACTAGACACCAATGAGCAGTTCTTC
d_gene: TRBD2; abundance: few; j_gene: TRBJ2-1; v_gene: TRBV7-3; CDR3aa: CASSFSERERNEQFF; CDR3nt: TGTGCCAGCAGCTTCTCCGAGCGGGAAAGGAATGAGCAGTTCTTC
d_gene: -; abundance: -; j_gene: TRBJ1-1; v_gene: TRBV28; CDR3aa: CASSDSEAFF; CDR3nt: TGTGCCAGCAGTGACAGTGAAGCTTTCTTT
d_gene: -; abundance: -; j_gene: TRBJ1-5; v_gene: TRBV15; CDR3aa: CASSIQGNQPQHF; CDR3nt: TGTGCCAGCAGCATACAGGGCAATCAGCCCCAGCATTTT
d_gene: -; abundance: -; j_gene: TRBJ1-4; v_gene: TRBV5-4; CDR3aa: CASSVGRRAEKLFF; CDR3nt: TGTGCCAGCAGCGTGGGGAGGAGGGCGGAAAAACTGTTTTTT
d_gene: -; abundance: -; j_gene: TRBJ1-2; v_gene: TRBV6-5; CDR3aa: CASSYSADYGYTF; CDR3nt: TGTGCCAGCAGTTACTCTGCCGACTATGGCTACACCTTC
d_gene: -; abundance: -; j_gene: TRBJ2-7; v_gene: TRBV3-1/TRBV3-2; CDR3aa: CASSQQGSSYEQYF; CDR3nt: TGTGCCAGCAGCCAACAGGGGTCTTCCTACGAGCAGTACTTC
d_gene: -; abundance: -; j_gene: TRBJ2-7; v_gene: TRBV6-2/TRBV6-3; CDR3aa: CASSRGDYEQYF; CDR3nt: TGTGCCAGCAGCCGGGGAGATTACGAGCAGTACTTC
d_gene: TRBD2; abundance: few; j_gene: TRBJ2-3; v_gene: TRBV5-1; CDR3aa: CASSTGGVAATDTQYF; CDR3nt: TGCGCCAGCAGCACTGGGGGGGTAGCGGCCACAGATACGCAGTATTTT
d_gene: -; abundance: -; j_gene: TRBJ1-5; v_gene: TRBV5-1; CDR3aa: CASSRLPDQPQHF; CDR3nt: TGCGCCAGCAGCCGCCTGCCAGATCAGCCCCAGCATTTT
d_gene: TRBD1; abundance: -; j_gene: TRBJ1-5; v_gene: TRBV19; CDR3aa: CASSINGPGDREQHF; CDR3nt: TGTGCCAGTAGTATAAACGGGCCGGGGGACAGGGAACAGCATTTT
d_gene: TRBD2; abundance: -; j_gene: TRBJ2-7; v_gene: TRBV15; CDR3aa: CATSRTGGSYEQYF; CDR3nt: TGTGCCACCAGCAGGACGGGAGGGTCGTACGAGCAGTACTTC
d_gene: -; abundance: -; j_gene: TRBJ2-5; v_gene: TRBV30; CDR3aa: CAWSVGGAETQYF; CDR3nt: TGTGCCTGGAGTGTAGGGGGGGCGGAGACCCAGTACTTC
d_gene: -; abundance: -; j_gene: TRBJ2-2; v_gene: TRBV3-1/TRBV3-2; CDR3aa: CASSQEGGFTGELFF; CDR3nt: TGTGCCAGCAGCCAAGAAGGGGGTTTCACCGGGGAGCTGTTTTTT
d_gene: -; abundance: few; j_gene: TRBJ2-1; v_gene: TRBV5-1; CDR3aa: CASSLAATYNEQFF; CDR3nt: TGCGCCAGCAGCTTGGCCGCAACCTACAATGAGCAGTTCTTC
d_gene: -; abundance: -; j_gene: TRBJ2-1; v_gene: TRBV5-1; CDR3aa: CASSSSWISYNEQFF; CDR3nt: TGCGCCAGCAGCTCCTCGTGGATCTCCTACAATGAGCAATTCTTC
d_gene: TRBD2; abundance: -; j_gene: TRBJ2-3; v_gene: TRBV5-1; CDR3aa: CASSSSGGTDTQYF; CDR3nt: TGCGCCAGCAGCTCTAGCGGGGGCACAGATACGCAGTATTTT
d_gene: -; abundance: -; j_gene: TRBJ1-1; v_gene: TRBV19; CDR3aa: CASSITSGRNTEAFF; CDR3nt: TGTGCCAGTAGTATTACGTCAGGGAGGAACACTGAAGCTTTCTTT
d_gene: TRBD1; abundance: -; j_gene: TRBJ2-3; v_gene: TRBV5-6; CDR3aa: CASSLFGQGQGDTQYF; CDR3nt: TGTGCCAGCAGCCTCTTTGGACAGGGGCAGGGAGATACGCAGTATTTT
d_gene: TRBD2; abundance: -; j_gene: TRBJ2-4; v_gene: TRBV10-1; CDR3aa: CASSESTSGRNIQYF; CDR3nt: TGCGCCAGCAGTGAGTCGACTAGCGGGAGAAACATTCAGTACTTC
d_gene: TRBD2; abundance: once; j_gene: TRBJ2-3; v_gene: TRBV9; CDR3aa: CASSVGLAASTDTQYF; CDR3nt: TGTGCCAGCAGCGTAGGACTAGCGGCTAGCACAGATACGCAGTATTTT
d_gene: -; abundance: -; j_gene: TRBJ1-1; v_gene: TRBV7-6; CDR3aa: CASSRWNTEAFF; CDR3nt: TGTGCCAGCAGCCGTTGGAACACTGAAGCTTTCTTT
d_gene: TRBD2; abundance: -; j_gene: TRBJ2-2; v_gene: TRBV12-5; CDR3aa: CASGSPRTSSFESGELFF; CDR3nt: TGTGCTAGTGGTTCCCCGAGGACTAGCTCCTTTGAATCGGGGGAGCTGTTTTTT
d_gene: -; abundance: -; j_gene: TRBJ2-5; v_gene: TRBV6-2/TRBV6-3; CDR3aa: CASSSIGGPRETQYF; CDR3nt: TGTGCCAGCAGTTCGATCGGGGGGCCCAGGGAGACCCAGTACTTC
d_gene: TRBD2; abundance: -; j_gene: TRBJ2-7; v_gene: TRBV5-1; CDR3aa: CASSLRGDYEQYF; CDR3nt: TGCGCCAGCAGCCTCCGGGGGGACTACGAGCAGTACTTC
d_gene: -; abundance: -; j_gene: TRBJ2-2; v_gene: TRBV3-1/TRBV3-2; CDR3aa: CASSQDTYTGELFF; CDR3nt: TGTGCCAGCAGCCAAGACACCTACACCGGGGAGCTGTTTTTT
d_gene: -; abundance: -; j_gene: TRBJ1-3; v_gene: TRBV2; CDR3aa: CASGTSTTGSSGNTIYF; CDR3nt: TGTGCCAGCGGAACCTCGACGACAGGCAGCTCTGGAAACACCATATATTTT
d_gene: -; abundance: once; j_gene: TRBJ2-1; v_gene: TRBV7-3; CDR3aa: CASSSRQANYNEQFF; CDR3nt: TGTGCCAGCAGCTCCCGTCAGGCCAATTACAATGAGCAGTTCTTC
d_gene: -; abundance: many; j_gene: TRBJ1-1; v_gene: TRBV2; CDR3aa: CASSVAGPNTEAFF; CDR3nt: TGTGCCAGCAGTGTCGCAGGACCGAACACTGAAGCTTTCTTT
d_gene: -; abundance: -; j_gene: TRBJ1-1; v_gene: TRBV5-4; CDR3aa: CASSLEGLGNTEAFF; CDR3nt: TGTGCCAGCAGCTTGGAGGGGTTGGGGAACACTGAAGCTTTCTTT
d_gene: TRBD2; abundance: -; j_gene: TRBJ2-1; v_gene: TRBV7-2; CDR3aa: CASSPRGASGGAREQFF; CDR3nt: TGTGCCAGCAGCCCCCGGGGGGCTAGCGGGGGGGCGCGGGAGCAGTTCTTC
d_gene: TRBD1; abundance: -; j_gene: TRBJ1-2; v_gene: TRBV19; CDR3aa: CASSIGLRTGRYGYTF; CDR3nt: TGTGCCAGTAGTATAGGTCTTCGGACAGGGCGCTATGGCTACACCTTC
d_gene: -; abundance: -; j_gene: TRBJ1-1; v_gene: TRBV2; CDR3aa: CASSEGAGNTEAFF; CDR3nt: TGTGCCAGCAGTGAAGGGGCAGGGAACACTGAAGCTTTCTTT
d_gene: -; abundance: -; j_gene: TRBJ2-1; v_gene: TRBV18; CDR3aa: CASSPGGPLNEQFF; CDR3nt: TGTGCCAGCTCACCAGGGGGACCCCTCAATGAGCAGTTCTTC
d_gene: TRBD2; abundance: -; j_gene: TRBJ2-7; v_gene: TRBV4-2; CDR3aa: CASSQDGAGGYEQYF; CDR3nt: TGTGCCAGCAGCCAAGACGGAGCGGGAGGCTACGAGCAGTACTTC
d_gene: -; abundance: -; j_gene: TRBJ2-3; v_gene: TRBV5-4; CDR3aa: CASSSRQLSTDTQYF; CDR3nt: TGTGCCAGCAGCAGTAGACAACTTAGCACAGATACGCAGTATTTT
d_gene: -; abundance: -; j_gene: TRBJ2-5; v_gene: TRBV28; CDR3aa: CASSLSVQETQYF; CDR3nt: TGTGCCAGCAGTTTGAGCGTGCAAGAGACCCAGTACTTC
d_gene: TRBD1; abundance: -; j_gene: TRBJ1-4; v_gene: TRBV6-5; CDR3aa: CASSSQGATNEKLFF; CDR3nt: TGTGCCAGCAGTTCACAGGGGGCAACTAATGAAAAACTGTTTTTT
d_gene: -; abundance: -; j_gene: TRBJ1-4; v_gene: TRBV4-3; CDR3aa: CASSSRSRAPREKLFF; CDR3nt: TGCGCCAGCAGCTCGAGGAGTCGGGCGCCGAGGGAAAAACTGTTTTTT
d_gene: -; abundance: -; j_gene: TRBJ1-2; v_gene: TRBV29-1; CDR3aa: CSVVHYGTDYGYTF; CDR3nt: TGCAGCGTTGTCCATTACGGGACGGATTATGGCTACACCTTC
d_gene: -; abundance: -; j_gene: TRBJ1-1; v_gene: TRBV19; CDR3aa: CASSEPGITEAFF; CDR3nt: TGTGCCAGTAGCGAACCGGGAATAACTGAAGCTTTCTTT